Each of the 32 T cell receptor beta chains below was sequenced from the same sample in a study of cytomegalovirus exposure and HLA in healthy donors. The PCR used 60 Vbeta and 13 Jbeta primers. Here immunoSEQ multiplex PCR was the method, and the copy in TCRdb shows in-frame clones only, minus some. Of under 200,000 clones in the sample, 68% were seen once. The sample taken for sequencing was PBMCs. The origin of the receptors is a woman in her 40s in good health and CMV-seropositive.

The chain joins TRBV6-6 to TRBJ2-2; 7 bases fit TRBD1. After removal of 5 bases from V and 4 bases from J, the junction contained 7 bases not matched to a gene. CDR1 is MNHNY and CDR2 is SVGAGI in the germline V gene (reference sequence). The CDR3 spans 15 residues. The CDR3 spells CASSPPGQSTGELFF. The CDR3 DNA follows: TGTGCCAGCAGTCCACCGGGACAGTCCACCGGGGAGCTGTTTTTT.

This sequence joins TRBV28 and TRBJ2-1, with TRBD2 matching 8 bases. Germline assignment: CDR1 MDHEN and CDR2 SYDVKM. The CDR3 spans 16 residues. Unmatched junction bases numbered 14, after V lost 5 bases and J lost 8 bases. Written as DNA, the CDR3 is TGTGCCAGCAGTATCCGGACTAGCCCGGCGGGGCATGAGCAGTTCTTC. The encoded protein is CASSIRTSPAGHEQFF.

The gene calls are TRBV28 and TRBJ2-7; 13 bases map to TRBD2. Germline V gene lookup returns CDR1 MDHEN and CDR2 SYDVKM. J was trimmed by 4 bases and V by 5 bases; bases with no gene match: 8. This CDR3 spans 16 amino acids. The CDR3 loop is CASSQTSGRIIYEQYF. CDR3 DNA sequence: TGTGCCAGCAGTCAGACTAGCGGGAGGATAATTTACGAGCAGTACTTC.

This clone was seen more than once but under ten times. This rearrangement joins TRBV6-5 to TRBJ2-7, with 8 bases that match TRBD2. CDR1 and CDR2 from the germline V gene are MNHEY and SVGAGI. The CDR3 spans 15 residues. The ends lost 2 bases at V and 2 bases at J; junction bases unmatched: 5. The CDR3 sequence is CASSYDAGGPYEQYF. The CDR3 DNA reads TGTGCCAGCAGTTACGACGCGGGAGGACCCTACGAGCAGTACTTC.

The CDR3 DNA reads as TGTGCCAGTAGTATAAGCGGGAGCCCCTACAATGAGCAGTTCTTC. This codes for CASSISGSPYNEQFF. V usage is TRBV19 and J usage is TRBJ2-1, with 8 positions matching TRBD2. Trimming took 2 bases from V and 2 from J; bases not matched to a gene: 2. Germline V gives CDR1 LNHDA, CDR2 SQIVND (reference sequence). There are 15 residues in the CDR3.

The chain recombines TRBV7-2 with TRBJ1-1, with TRBD1 matching over 9 bases. Trimming removed 6 bases from V and 4 bases from J; junction bases left unmatched: 6. The CDR3 sequence is 14 residues long. In germline, CDR1 is SGHTA, CDR2 FQGNSA. This chain's CDR3 is CASRPGGQGTEAFF. DNA of the CDR3: TGTGCCAGCAGACCGGGGGGACAGGGCACTGAAGCTTTCTTT.

This chain joins TRBV9 and TRBJ2-7; 14 bases align to TRBD2. Losses at the gene ends were 3 bases for V and 7 bases for J; bases not matched to a gene: 6. CDR1 SGDLS and CDR2 YYNGEE come from the germline V gene. This CDR3 is 15 amino acids long. CDR3 nucleotide sequence: TGTGCCAGCAGCGAGGGACTAGCGGGAGAGGGGGAGCAGTACTTC. This codes for CASSEGLAGEGEQYF.

The chain carries TRBV7-2 and TRBJ2-3, with TRBD2 matching over 12 bases. CDR3 length: 16 amino acids. Germline loops: CDR1 SGHTA, CDR2 FQGNSA. Trimming at V came to 6 bases and at J to 2 bases, leaving 6 bases not matched to a gene. For the CDR3, the DNA is TGTGCCAGCAGGGCTGGACTAGCGGGATCCACAGATACGCAGTATTTT. It specifies CASRAGLAGSTDTQYF. The entire variable domain, with the rest obtained from reference TRBV7-2 and TRBJ2-3, is as follows: GAGVSQSPSNKVTEKGKDVELRCDPISGHTALYWYRQSLGQGLEFLIYFQGNSAPDKSGLPSDRFSAERTGGSVSTLTIQRTQQEDSAVYLCASRAGLAGSTDTQYFGPGTRLTVL.

V is TRBV6-5 and J is TRBJ1-2; perhaps TRBD1 as D (5 bases). Germline V gene sequence: CDR1 MNHEY, CDR2 SVGAGI. CDR3 length: 16 residues. Trimming stripped 0 bases from V and 2 bases from J, with 13 bases between. CDR3 DNA: TGTGCCAGCAGTTACTCCTGGGGGAGGAACAACTATGGCTACACCTTC. Protein product: CASSYSWGRNNYGYTF.

This clone was seen more than once but under ten times. The V and J genes are TRBV4-2 and TRBJ2-4, with D perhaps TRBD1 (6 bases). The CDR3 has 15 residues. V was cut by 2 bases and J by 4 bases, with 12 bases left in between. Germline V CDR1 and CDR2: LGHNA, YNFKEQ. CDR3 in amino acids: CASSQFLQGKNIQYF. The CDR3 nucleotides are TGTGCCAGCAGCCAATTCTTACAGGGTAAAAACATTCAGTACTTC.

This clone was recorded only once. The chain links TRBV7-2 to TRBJ2-5; D is perhaps TRBD2 (6 bases). Germline CDR1 reads SGHTA; CDR2 reads FQGNSA. The CDR3 contains 18 residues. Trimming took off 4 bases at V and 5 bases at J, with 26 bases between the two ends. The CDR3 loop reads CASSSGLGTQEAGETQYF. CDR3 nucleotide sequence: TGTGCCAGCAGCTCCGGACTGGGGACTCAAGAGGCGGGGGAGACCCAGTACTTC.

J is TRBJ2-7 and V is TRBV5-6; 12 positions agree with TRBD1. CDR1 SGHDT and CDR2 YYEEEE come from the germline V gene. V shed 6 bases and J 3 bases; nucleotides not matched to a gene: 13. There are 17 residues in the CDR3. The DNA for the CDR3 is TGTGCCAGCATCGTGACCCGGGACAGGGGGCCAGTCTACGAGCAGTACTTC. Residues: CASIVTRDRGPVYEQYF.

The chain carries TRBV29-1 and TRBJ2-7; 12 bases are a match to TRBD1. Germline V CDR1 and CDR2: SQVTM, ANQGSEA. The CDR3 covers 14 residues. V was pared by 4 bases and J by 4 bases, with 5 bases of the junction left unmatched. The CDR3 loop is CSVAGDRGPYEQYF. CDR3 nucleotides: TGCAGCGTTGCGGGGGACAGGGGGCCATACGAGCAGTACTTC.

The gene calls are TRBV27 and TRBJ2-7; D ambiguous. Germline V gene lookup returns CDR1 MNHEY and CDR2 SMNVEV (reference sequence). The CDR3 has 13 amino acids. The V end lost 1 base, the J end lost 5 bases, and 9 bases lay between the germline ends. Here the CDR3 DNA reads TGTGCCAGCAGTTTATTTTCGGTGGACGAGCAGTACTTC. Residues: CASSLFSVDEQYF.

The chain recombines TRBV28 with TRBJ1-5, with 7 bases lining up with TRBD1. The CDR3 extends over 16 amino acids. V was clipped by 11 bases and J by 4 bases; unmatched bases: 17. The germline CDR1 and CDR2 sequences are MDHEN and SYDVKM. The CDR3 region is CAGEEDRPKKNQPQHF. The CDR3 nucleotides read TGTGCCGGCGAAGAGGACAGGCCCAAGAAAAATCAGCCCCAGCATTTT.

The V call is TRBV6-1, the J call TRBJ2-5; D perhaps matches TRBD2 (5 bases). The J call may be faulty, since TRBJ2-7 better matches the DNA end. The V gene's germline CDR1 is MNHNS and CDR2 SASEGT. The CDR3 consists of 15 residues. The CDR3 nucleotides are TGTGCCAGCAGTGACGTGGGGAGAGGATCCTACGAGCAGTACTTC. The encoded protein is CASSDVGRGSYEQYF.

This clone was counted a few times. The DNA for the CDR3 is TGCGCCAGCAGCCAAGATCTGCAGTACGAGCAGTACTTC. It encodes CASSQDLQYEQYF. The V and J genes are TRBV4-1 and TRBJ2-7, with D unresolved. This CDR3 has 13 amino acids. Germline CDR1 reads MGHRA; CDR2 reads YSYEKL. Deletions cut 0 bases from V and 4 bases from J, with 7 bases between.

This sequence joins TRBV5-1 and TRBJ2-5, with 11 nucleotides matching TRBD1. J lost 4 bases, V lost 1 base, and 6 bases had no gene match. The CDR3 consists of 16 residues. Per the germline V gene, CDR1 is SGHRS and CDR2 is YFSETQ. The CDR3 sequence: CASSLTPGQGGETQYF. In nucleotides, the CDR3 is TGCGCCAGCAGCTTGACACCGGGACAGGGGGGAGAGACCCAGTACTTC.

This clone came up once. The chain couples TRBV10-1 to TRBJ1-2, with TRBD1 matching over 7 bases. CDR3 size: 13 residues. V dropped 6 bases and J dropped 2; count of bases not matched to a gene: 3. Germline V lookup: CDR1 WNHNN, CDR2 SYGVQD (reference sequence). CDR3 residues: CASRRDSNYGYTF. The CDR3 region has the DNA TGCGCCAGCAGACGGGACAGCAACTATGGCTACACCTTC.

With regard to this clone: At the DNA level, this CDR3 is encoded by other sequences in the same sample as well. This chain connects TRBV15 to TRBJ1-1; D remains ambiguous. The CDR3 has 14 amino acids. V shed 0 bases and J shed 0 bases, with 5 bases lying between them. Germline V CDR1 and CDR2: LNHNV, YYDKDF (reference sequence). This chain's CDR3 is CATSRDRVNTEAFF. The CDR3 region has the DNA TGTGCCACCAGCAGAGATCGAGTGAACACTGAAGCTTTCTTT.

This clone has only one observation. The rearrangement uses TRBV29-1 and TRBJ1-5, with D possibly being TRBD1 (6 bases). The CDR3 is made up of 12 amino acids. The germline gives CDR1 SQVTM, CDR2 ANQGSEA. Trimming stripped 6 bases from V and 7 bases from J, with 13 bases between. The CDR3 here is CSVQGGGQPQHF. The CDR3 bases are TGCAGCGTACAGGGCGGGGGACAGCCCCAGCATTTT.

The rearrangement uses TRBV6-5 and TRBJ2-5; 7 nucleotides agree with TRBD1. The J call may be in error: the DNA end matches TRBJ2-7 better. CDR3 length: 13 residues. CDR1 is MNHEY and CDR2 is SVGAGI in the germline V gene. CDR3 DNA sequence: TGTGCCAGCAGTTTGGGACAGCCCTACGAGCAGTACTTC. Protein sequence: CASSLGQPYEQYF.

This rearrangement joins TRBV7-9 to TRBJ2-5, with D tentatively TRBD2 (7 bases). With the DNA end fitting TRBJ2-7 better, the J assignment may be wrong. In germline, CDR1 is SEHNR, CDR2 FQNEAQ (reference sequence). The CDR3 is made up of 15 amino acids. CDR3 DNA: TGTGCCAGCAGCTTGGGGCGGGGGCGCTACTACGAGCAGTACTTC. Amino acids: CASSLGRGRYYEQYF.

This clone was picked up a small number of times. The chain employs TRBV6-5 and TRBJ1-5; the match to TRBD1 covers 7 bases. Germline V CDR1 and CDR2: MNHEY, SVGAGI. The J segment lost 7 bases and the V segment lost 2 bases, leaving 2 bases of the junction unmatched. The CDR3 spans 13 residues. In DNA, the CDR3 is TGTGCCAGCAGTTACAGGGGGCTGCAGCCCCAGCATTTT. Translation: CASSYRGLQPQHF.

This chain joins TRBV2 and TRBJ1-3; tentative D call: TRBD1 (6 bases). Germline V gene data show CDR1 as SNHLY and CDR2 as FYNNEI. This CDR3 has 16 amino acids. With 8 bases removed from V and 2 bases from J, the gap between germline ends came to 19 bases. The CDR3 reads CASLGWTVMAGNTIYF. In nucleotides, the CDR3 is TGTGCCAGCCTTGGTTGGACAGTGATGGCTGGAAACACCATATATTTT.

The chain has TRBV7-2 and TRBJ2-6; TRBD2 matches at 7 bases. From germline, CDR1 is SGHTA and CDR2 FQGNSA. This CDR3 spans 17 amino acids. The V and J ends lost 2 bases and 0 bases, in that order; junction bases with no gene match: 4. CDR3: CASSLYPGGSGANVLTF. In DNA, the CDR3 is TGTGCCAGCAGCTTATACCCGGGGGGCTCTGGGGCCAACGTCCTGACTTTC.

This rearrangement joins TRBV11-2 to TRBJ1-2; 7 bases are a match to TRBD1. The CDR3 is made up of 15 amino acids. Germline V gene lookup returns CDR1 SGHAT and CDR2 FQNNGV. The V and J ends lost 5 bases and 2 bases, in that order; junction bases with no gene match: 8. The CDR3 region is CASSPSGQYNYGYTF. The CDR3 nucleotides read TGTGCCAGCAGCCCCTCGGGACAGTACAACTATGGCTACACCTTC.

This clone appeared once. The chain uses TRBV7-2 and TRBJ2-7; TRBD2 aligns across 10 bases. The CDR3 spans 15 residues. Germline assignment: CDR1 SGHTA and CDR2 FQGNSA. The ends lost 1 base at V and 5 bases at J; junction bases unmatched: 5. The CDR3 nucleotides are TGTGCCAGCAGCTTAGGGCTAGCGGGAGACGACGAGCAGTACTTC. Its protein is CASSLGLAGDDEQYF.

The chain joins TRBV12-5 to TRBJ1-2; the D gene is possibly TRBD1 (6 bases). The CDR3 spans 14 residues. Germline V CDR1 and CDR2: LGHNT, FRNRAP. V was clipped by 4 bases and J by 4 bases, with 13 bases between them. The CDR3 coding sequence is TGTGCTAGTGGTTCCTATCAGGGGACCTATGGCTACACCTTC. Its protein is CASGSYQGTYGYTF.

This chain links TRBV29-1 with TRBJ2-1; TRBD2 might be the D (5 bases). This CDR3 contains 14 residues. Germline CDR1 reads SQVTM; CDR2 reads ANQGSEA. Trimming took 3 bases from V and 4 from J, leaving 13 bases between them. Written as DNA, the CDR3 is TGCAGCGTTGATAGTGGGAGAGGTTACAATGAGCAGTTCTTC. Translated: CSVDSGRGYNEQFF.

Here the CDR3 DNA reads TGTGCCAGCAGCTCCTTAGCGGGAGGTTCCCACAATGAGCAGTTCTTC. Its protein product is CASSSLAGGSHNEQFF. The chain links TRBV5-4 to TRBJ2-1; 10 nucleotides align to TRBD2. The CDR3 runs to 16 residues. Losses at the gene ends were 3 bases for V and 5 bases for J; bases not matched to a gene: 8. CDR1 is SGHNT, CDR2 YYREEE, per germline (reference sequence).

V is TRBV6-5 and J is TRBJ2-2; the D gene is possibly TRBD2 (5 bases). V shed 3 bases and J shed 3 bases, with 11 bases lying between them. The CDR3 runs 15 residues. The germline V gene has CDR1 MNHEY and CDR2 SVGAGI. In DNA form, the CDR3 reads TGTGCCAGCAGTTATGAGAAGGGAGACACCGGGGAGCTGTTTTTT. Protein: CASSYEKGDTGELFF.